The 7 T cell receptor beta chains below come from one sample, sequenced in a study of blood T cell repertoires in COVID-19. The repertoire was sequenced with immunoSEQ multiplex PCR; TCRdb's copy has only in-frame clones and lacks some. The sample includes about 28,000 clones, about 84% of them seen just once. The sequencing input was peripheral blood. Receptors were obtained from a woman in her sixties with acute or convalescent COVID-19.

The chain employs TRBV18 and TRBJ2-7; 8 bases map to TRBD1. J was trimmed by 7 bases and V by 1 base; bases with no gene match: 18. The germline CDR1 and CDR2 sequences are KGHSH and LQKENI. The CDR3 has 18 residues. The CDR3 spells CASSPREPQGQVFLEQYF. The DNA for the CDR3 is TGTGCCAGCTCACCACGAGAACCCCAGGGACAGGTGTTCTTGGAGCAGTACTTC.

The chain uses TRBV30 and TRBJ2-5; possible D gene TRBD1, 5 bases. The germline gives CDR1 GTSNPN, CDR2 SVGIG (reference sequence). Trimming shortened V by 0 bases and J by 4 bases, and 12 bases separated the two germline ends. CDR3 size: 14 residues. Here the CDR3 DNA reads TGTGCCTGGAGTGTACTCAGGGTAGGAGAGACCCAGTACTTC. The encoded protein is CAWSVLRVGETQYF.

The chain links TRBV19 to TRBJ2-1, with TRBD2 identical over 8 bases. Trimming removed 7 bases from V and 0 bases from J; junction bases left unmatched: 5. Germline loops: CDR1 LNHDA, CDR2 SQIVND (reference sequence). This CDR3 has 15 residues. CDR3 protein: CASKVSGISYNEQFF. The DNA for the CDR3 is TGTGCCAGTAAGGTTAGCGGGATCTCCTACAATGAGCAGTTCTTC.

The chain combines TRBV7-8 with TRBJ1-6, with a weak D call TRBD1 (6 bases). The CDR3 sequence is 17 residues long. Per germline, CDR1 SGHVS and CDR2 FQNEAQ. The V end was cut by 3 bases, the J end by 1 base, with 13 bases between. The CDR3 nucleotides are TGTGCCAGCAGCTTGGAGGGGGGGGCATCCTATAATTCACCCCTCCACTTT. This sequence encodes CASSLEGGASYNSPLHF.

V and J are TRBV21-1 and TRBJ1-4; no check of the table's D call, TRBD1, against the DNA was made. TRBV21-1 is termed a pseudogene. CDR3 length equals 17 residues. The CDR3 loop reads CASSKADRGRANEKLFF. In DNA, the CDR3 is TGTGCCAGCAGCAAAGCGGACAGGGGGAGGGCTAATGAAAAACTGTTTTTT.

In this sample, this clone turned up once. The chain employs TRBV24-1 and TRBJ2-5; 10 bases map to TRBD1. CDR1 KGHDR and CDR2 SFDVKD come from the germline V gene. V shed 10 bases and J 5 bases; nucleotides not matched to a gene: 12. The CDR3 spans 15 residues. The CDR3 DNA sequence: TGTGCCACGGGAAAGCGACAGGGGGCACAGGAGACCCAGTACTTC. Translated: CATGKRQGAQETQYF.

This chain joins TRBV28 and TRBJ2-5; 9 nucleotides agree with TRBD2. Germline V gives CDR1 MDHEN, CDR2 SYDVKM. The ends lost 8 bases at V and 4 bases at J; junction bases unmatched: 20. The CDR3 is made up of 18 amino acids. The CDR3 spells CASQTGARAGGLRETQYF. The DNA of the CDR3 is TGTGCCAGCCAGACCGGGGCGCGTGCGGGGGGGCTGAGAGAGACCCAGTACTTC.